This passage covers 16 T cell receptor beta chains from one sample sequenced in a study of regulatory T cells in long-lasting Graves disease. Combining iRepertoire HTBI primers with Arm-PCR of CDR3 regions, the authors built TCR beta libraries. TCRdb called the multiplex PCR reads again in MiXCR, with one record for every CDR3 protein. This sample has 400,000 to 500,000 distinct CDR3 sequences, with 14% found just once. The time point here: newly diagnosed GD, antithyroid drugs for less than 3 months. TCR sequences were obtained from RNA taken from PBMCs. This same sample was also taken into another study, of T cells in Graves' hyperthyroidism and ophthalmopathy.

This specimen was peripheral blood mononuclear cells (PBMCs), taken at new diagnosis, from a patient treated with antithyroid drugs. The receptors here all came from a woman aged 45-65 years with Graves disease.

This clonotype was recorded many times. This chain uses TRBV12-3 or TRBV12-4 with TRBJ2-1; 8 bases fit TRBD2. Germline trimming cut 5 bases from V and 12 bases from J; bases unmatched to any gene: 18. The CDR3 totals 16 residues. The CDR3 protein is CASSEGTRYPSSAQFF. As DNA, the CDR3 is TGTGCCAGCAGTGAAGGGACTAGGTATCCCTCTAGCGCGCAGTTCTTC.

In this sample, this clonotype turned up a few times. This sequence joins TRBV7-8 and TRBJ1-4, with D maybe TRBD1 (5 bases). The germline V and J ends were trimmed by 4 bases and 7 bases, with 19 bases remaining between them. This CDR3 spans 16 amino acids. Germline V lookup: CDR1 SGHVS, CDR2 FQNEAQ. The CDR3 nucleotides are TGTGCCAGCAGCTCCCGGACATTTCGGGGCAGTGAAAAACTGTTTTTT. Its translation: CASSSRTFRGSEKLFF.

This clonotype has a count of ten or more. V gene TRBV11-2 combines with J gene TRBJ2-3; D remains unclear. Germline V gene data show CDR1 as SGHAT and CDR2 as FQNNGV. The CDR3 loop spans 14 amino acids. Between the trimmed V and J ends, which lost 1 base and 6 bases, there was a span of 11 bases. The CDR3 protein is CASSLGPIGDTQYF. For the CDR3, the DNA is TGTGCCAGCAGCTTAGGTCCAATAGGGGATACGCAGTATTTT.

This clonotype was recorded at least ten times. This chain links TRBV19 with TRBJ2-1, with 7 nucleotides matching TRBD2. J gave up 0 bases and V 7 bases, and 9 bases lay outside the gene matches. The CDR3 extends over 16 amino acids. Germline CDR1 reads LNHDA; CDR2 reads SQIVND (reference sequence). The CDR3, as DNA: TGTGCCAGTATCTGTAGCGGGTTTCGCTCCTACAATGAGCAGTTCTTC. Its protein product is CASICSGFRSYNEQFF.

The chain has TRBV27 and TRBJ2-7; weak D call: TRBD1 (5 bases). The V end lost 6 bases, the J end lost 4 bases, and 13 bases lay between the germline ends. Germline CDR1 reads MNHEY; CDR2 reads SMNVEV (reference sequence). The CDR3 runs 13 residues. The CDR3 sequence is CASRPNQGYEQYF. CDR3 DNA sequence: TGTGCCAGCAGACCGAATCAGGGTTACGAGCAGTACTTC.

This clonotype was seen ten or more times. This chain links TRBV6-2 or TRBV6-3 with TRBJ2-5; 10 bases agree with TRBD2. This CDR3 has 14 residues. The germline CDR1 and CDR2 sequences are MNHEY and SVGEGT. V lost 6 bases and J lost 5; bases outside the gene matches: 6. The CDR3 loop reads CASRKAGGGETQYF. The DNA for the CDR3 is TGTGCCAGCAGAAAAGCGGGAGGGGGGGAGACCCAGTACTTC.

Details on this clonotype: A much larger clone differs by one base, so this may be a read error. The chain recombines TRBV27 with TRBJ2-7; TRBD2 matches at 11 bases. The ends lost 3 bases at V and 3 bases at J; junction bases unmatched: 4. The CDR3 extends over 15 amino acids. Germline CDR1 reads MNHEY; CDR2 reads SMNVEV (reference sequence). The CDR3 nucleotides are TGTGCCAGCAGTTTCGGGACTAGCGGTATCTACGAGCAGTACTTC. It specifies CASSFGTSGIYEQYF.

This clonotype was observed a few times. The V and J genes are TRBV30 and TRBJ2-7, with D uncertain. Per germline, CDR1 GTSNPN and CDR2 SVGIG (reference sequence). The CDR3 runs 13 residues. V was clipped by 0 bases and J by 6 bases, with 12 bases between them. CDR3 in DNA: TGTGCCTGGAGTGTAGTAGGGAACGGCGAGCAGTACTTC. Translating it yields CAWSVVGNGEQYF.

This clonotype was seen at least ten times. The chain recombines TRBV5-1 with TRBJ2-1; 10 bases fit TRBD2. Germline CDR1 reads SGHRS; CDR2 reads YFSETQ. This CDR3 has 14 residues. Germline trimming cut 6 bases from V and 5 bases from J; bases unmatched to any gene: 5. In DNA form, the CDR3 reads TGCGCCAGCACCGGGACTAGCGCACACAATGAGCAGTTCTTC. Residues: CASTGTSAHNEQFF.

This rearrangement joins TRBV5-1 to TRBJ2-1; D could derive from TRBD1 or TRBD2 (5 bases each). The CDR3 is 15 amino acids. V was pared by 4 bases and J by 0 bases, with 11 bases between. Per the germline V gene, CDR1 is SGHRS and CDR2 is YFSETQ. CDR3 in amino acids: CASSLRESSYNEQFF. Written as DNA, the CDR3 is TGCGCCAGCAGCCTCAGGGAGAGCTCCTACAATGAGCAGTTCTTC. Full variable domain (remainder filled in from reference TRBV5-1 and TRBJ2-1): KAGVTQTPRYLIKTRGQQVTLSCSPISGHRSVSWYQQTPGQGLQFLFEYFSETQRNKGNFPGRFSGRQFSNSRSEMNVSTLELGDSALYLCASSLRESSYNEQFFGPGTRLTVL.

A remark on this clonotype: A far larger clone is only one base removed, so a read error is likely. The chain is built from TRBV20-1 and TRBJ2-5, with D perhaps assigned TRBD1 or TRBD2 (6 bases each). TRBJ2-1 matches the DNA end more closely, so the J call is doubtful. The CDR3 has 15 residues. The germline V gene encodes CDR1 DFQATT and CDR2 SNEGSKA (reference sequence). CDR3 sequence reads: CSTAGGQRGNNEQFF. In nucleotides, the CDR3 is TGCAGTACCGCCGGGGGACAAAGGGGTAACAATGAGCAGTTCTTC.

In this sample, this clonotype turned up a few times. The genes are TRBV6-5 and TRBJ2-7; TRBD2 aligns across 13 bases. The CDR3 length is 17 residues. The V gene's germline CDR1 is MNHEY and CDR2 SVGAGI. V dropped 4 bases and J dropped 3; count of bases not matched to a gene: 9. The CDR3 DNA sequence: TGTGCCAGCAGTTCCGGAAGGACTAGCGGGAGAGGCTACGAGCAGTACTTC. This sequence encodes CASSSGRTSGRGYEQYF.

With regard to this clonotype: A junction boundary mismatches the germline segment, possibly from a read error. The chain carries TRBV4-1 and TRBJ2-7; either TRBD1 or TRBD2 may fit D (5 bases each). Looked up from germline, CDR1 is MGHRA and CDR2 is YSYEKL. This CDR3 comprises 13 residues. The CDR3 protein is CASSQEQSREQHF. The CDR3 coding sequence is TGCGCCAGCAGCCAAGAGCAGAGCAGGGAGCAGCACTTC.

This clonotype was seen a handful of times. An end of the junction differs from the germline gene, which may be a read error. The V and J genes are TRBV28 and TRBJ2-7; possibly TRBD1 for D (6 bases). The CDR3 runs to 15 residues. Per the germline V gene, CDR1 is MDHEN and CDR2 is SYDVKM. The CDR3 spells CASSNRAGWHYEQHF. CDR3 DNA: TGTGCCAGCAGTAACAGGGCTGGGTGGCACTACGAGCAGCACTTC.

This clonotype appeared many times. The rearrangement uses TRBV5-1 and TRBJ2-3; unclear D gene. CDR3 length equals 15 residues. The V end lost 0 bases, the J end lost 2 bases, and 10 bases lay between the germline ends. Germline CDR1 SGHRS, CDR2 YFSETQ. The chain's CDR3 is CASSLEPTPTDTQYF. CDR3 nucleotide sequence: TGCGCCAGCAGCTTGGAGCCGACCCCCACAGATACGCAGTATTTT.

This clonotype was seen at least ten times. The chain is built from TRBV28 and TRBJ2-1; the D gene could be TRBD1 or TRBD2 (5 bases each). The CDR3 has 16 residues. With 2 bases removed from V and 0 bases from J, the gap between germline ends came to 11 bases. From germline, CDR1 is MDHEN and CDR2 SYDVKM. The CDR3 bases are TGTGCCAGCAGTTTACGGGGCGGAGGCTCCTACAATGAGCAGTTCTTC. Translated: CASSLRGGGSYNEQFF.